The present T cell receptor (beta chain) was sequenced within a study of breast tumors, draining lymph nodes, adjacent tissues. By frequency in the sample, this clonotype is medium-sized. Its antigen remains unknown. General observations from the study: The data were judged consistent with most tumor T cells coming from lymph node and expanding in tumor. Tumor repertoires ranked between lymph nodes and nontumor tissue in diversity, with V and J gene preferences.

CDR3 size: 16 residues. Per germline, CDR1 MGHRA and CDR2 YSYEKL. The V gene lost 2 bases and the J gene lost 0 bases, with 11 bases spanning the gap. Each CDR3 protein is one row after TCRdb ran MiXCR on the multiplex PCR reads. The sample includes about 24,000 distinct CDR3 sequences, approximately 63% of them seen just once. What was sequenced was tumor-adjacent breast tissue. The genes are TRBV4-1 and TRBJ1-3, with a possible D match to TRBD1 (6 bases). The clonotype originates from a female donor with breast cancer. Some clones in this sample may be carry-over from other donors' samples. CDR3 bases: TGCGCCAGCAGCCAAAAACAGGGAGACTCTGGAAACACCATATATTTT. Amino acids: CASSQKQGDSGNTIYF.